Below, 7 T cell receptor beta chains from the same sample are listed, as sequenced in a study of T cell responses to AZD1222 COVID-19 vaccine. Repertoires were generated with immunoSEQ multiplex PCR, while TCRdb's copy carries only in-frame clones and drops some. Here the sample spans roughly 120,000 clones, around nine tenths being singletons. This sample comprised peripheral blood, obtained on day 0 of AZD1222 vaccination. These receptors all stem from an adult in good health.

The sample holds a few counts of this clone. This rearrangement joins TRBV28 to TRBJ1-3; 9 nucleotides align to TRBD1. Per the germline V gene, CDR1 is MDHEN and CDR2 is SYDVKM. V lost 6 bases, J lost 2 bases, and 11 bases stayed unmatched. This CDR3 contains 17 residues. The CDR3 nucleotides are TGTGCCAGCAGCCTAGCGTTACAGGGGGCAGCTGGAAACACCATATATTTT. This encodes CASSLALQGAAGNTIYF.

DNA for the CDR3: TGTGCCAGTAGTATCGCGGGAGGAGGCGGAGATACGCAGTATTTT. Protein sequence: CASSIAGGGGDTQYF. The gene calls are TRBV19 and TRBJ2-3, with 8 bases fitting TRBD2. The V and J ends lost 3 bases and 5 bases, in that order; junction bases with no gene match: 7. The CDR3 extends over 15 amino acids. The germline V gene encodes CDR1 LNHDA and CDR2 SQIVND (reference sequence).

This chain links TRBV29-1 with TRBJ1-2; D call uncertain. The germline V gene encodes CDR1 SQVTM and CDR2 ANQGSEA. The ends were cut back, 4 bases at V and 0 bases at J, with 9 bases in the middle. The CDR3 covers 13 residues. CDR3 nucleotides: TGCAGCGTTGTACAGACAACTAACTATGGCTACACCTTC. This encodes CSVVQTTNYGYTF.

The V call is TRBV10-3, the J call TRBJ1-1; no definite D call. CDR1 and CDR2 (germline): ENHRY, SYGVKD. Trimming took 8 bases from V and 0 from J, leaving 13 bases between them. The CDR3 loop spans 14 amino acids. The CDR3, as DNA: TGTGCCATCCAAGGGATAGGGATGAACACTGAAGCTTTCTTT. This translates into CAIQGIGMNTEAFF.

This sequence joins TRBV27 and TRBJ2-7, with unresolved D. Germline values: CDR1 MNHEY, CDR2 SMNVEV (reference sequence). Trimming pared 5 bases from V and 1 base from J, leaving 15 bases between. CDR3 length equals 15 residues. CDR3 residues: CASSPRPPRSYEQYF. The DNA for the CDR3 is TGTGCCAGCAGTCCCAGACCACCCAGGTCCTACGAGCAGTACTTC.

The genes are TRBV11-3 and TRBJ2-7; D may be TRBD1 or TRBD2 (6 bases each). CDR1 is SGHNT and CDR2 is YENEEA in the germline V gene. Trimming took 10 bases from V and 3 from J, leaving 25 bases between them. CDR3 size: 16 residues. The CDR3, as DNA: TGTGCCAAATACCCGGGGCGGAGGGGGAGAATCTACGAGCAGTACTTC. Translated: CAKYPGRRGRIYEQYF.

This chain joins TRBV5-1 and TRBJ2-1; 12 bases fit TRBD2. This CDR3 has 17 amino acids. V shed 2 bases and J 7 bases; nucleotides not matched to a gene: 10. CDR1 is SGHRS and CDR2 is YFSETQ in the germline V gene. This chain's CDR3 is CASSLRTSGIGGNEQFF. The CDR3 DNA reads as TGCGCCAGCAGCTTACGGACTAGCGGGATAGGGGGTAATGAGCAGTTCTTC.